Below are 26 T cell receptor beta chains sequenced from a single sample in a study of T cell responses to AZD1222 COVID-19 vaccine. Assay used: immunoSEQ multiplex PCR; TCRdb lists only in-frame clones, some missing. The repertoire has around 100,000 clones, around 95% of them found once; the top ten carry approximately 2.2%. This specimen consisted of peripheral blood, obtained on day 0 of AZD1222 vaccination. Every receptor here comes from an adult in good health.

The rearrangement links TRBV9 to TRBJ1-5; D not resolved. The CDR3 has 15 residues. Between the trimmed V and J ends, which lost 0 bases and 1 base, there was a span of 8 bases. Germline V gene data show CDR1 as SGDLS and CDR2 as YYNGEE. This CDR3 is CASSVGGPSNQPQHF. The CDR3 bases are TGTGCCAGCAGCGTAGGAGGGCCAAGCAATCAGCCCCAGCATTTT.

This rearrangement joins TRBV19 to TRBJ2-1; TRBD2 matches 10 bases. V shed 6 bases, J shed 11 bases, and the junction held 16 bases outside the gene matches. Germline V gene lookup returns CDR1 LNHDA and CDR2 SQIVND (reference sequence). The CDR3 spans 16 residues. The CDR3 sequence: CASSTVDSGGPTKQFF. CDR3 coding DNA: TGTGCCAGTAGCACGGTGGATAGCGGGGGGCCAACTAAGCAGTTCTTC.

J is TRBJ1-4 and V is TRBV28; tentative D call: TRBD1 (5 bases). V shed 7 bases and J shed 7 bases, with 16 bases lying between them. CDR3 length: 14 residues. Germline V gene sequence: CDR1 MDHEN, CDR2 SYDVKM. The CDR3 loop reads CASIWGVFSEKLFF. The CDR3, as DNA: TGTGCCAGCATCTGGGGGGTTTTTAGTGAAAAACTGTTTTTT.

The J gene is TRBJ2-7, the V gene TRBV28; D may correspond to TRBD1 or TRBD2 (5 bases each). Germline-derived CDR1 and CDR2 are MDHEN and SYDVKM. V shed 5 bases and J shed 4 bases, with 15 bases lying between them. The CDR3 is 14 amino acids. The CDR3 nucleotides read TGTGCCAGCAGTCCACCGGGACCGCAGTACGAGCAGTACTTC. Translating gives CASSPPGPQYEQYF.

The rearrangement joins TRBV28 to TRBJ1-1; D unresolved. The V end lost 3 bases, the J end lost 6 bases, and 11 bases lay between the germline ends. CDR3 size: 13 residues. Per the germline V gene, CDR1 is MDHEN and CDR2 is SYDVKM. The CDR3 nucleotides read TGTGCCAGCAGTTTCCGTCGGTGGGCTGAAGCTTTCTTT. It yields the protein CASSFRRWAEAFF.

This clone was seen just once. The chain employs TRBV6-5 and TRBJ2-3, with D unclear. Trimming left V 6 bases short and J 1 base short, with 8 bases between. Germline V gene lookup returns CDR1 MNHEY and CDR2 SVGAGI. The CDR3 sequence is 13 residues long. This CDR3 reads CASSPVRTDTQYF. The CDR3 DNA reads TGTGCCAGCAGCCCAGTCCGCACAGATACGCAGTATTTT.

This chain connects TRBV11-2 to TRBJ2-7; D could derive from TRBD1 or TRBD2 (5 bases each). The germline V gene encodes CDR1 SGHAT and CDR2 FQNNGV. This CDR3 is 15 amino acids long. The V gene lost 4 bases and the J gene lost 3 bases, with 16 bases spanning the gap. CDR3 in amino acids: CASSSISGTSYEQYF. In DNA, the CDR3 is TGTGCCAGCAGCTCCATATCCGGGACGAGCTACGAGCAGTACTTC.

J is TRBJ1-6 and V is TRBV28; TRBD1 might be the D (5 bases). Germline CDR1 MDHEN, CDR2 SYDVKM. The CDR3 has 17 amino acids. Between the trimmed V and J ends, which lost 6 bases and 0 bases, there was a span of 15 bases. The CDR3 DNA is TGTGCCAGCAGAAGATTGGGGGAGAGCTCCTATAATTCACCCCTCCACTTT. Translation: CASRRLGESSYNSPLHF.

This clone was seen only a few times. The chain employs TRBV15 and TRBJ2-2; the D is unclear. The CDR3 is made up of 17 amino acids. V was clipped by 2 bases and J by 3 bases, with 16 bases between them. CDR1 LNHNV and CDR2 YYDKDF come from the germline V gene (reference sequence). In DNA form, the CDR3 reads TGTGCCACCAGCAGAAACCAAAAATGGACCGACACCGGGGAGCTGTTTTTT. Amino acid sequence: CATSRNQKWTDTGELFF.

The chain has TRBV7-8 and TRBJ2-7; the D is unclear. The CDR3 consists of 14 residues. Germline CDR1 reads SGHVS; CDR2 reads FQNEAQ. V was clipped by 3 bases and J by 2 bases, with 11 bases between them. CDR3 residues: CASSFVHPAYEQYF. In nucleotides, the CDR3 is TGTGCCAGCAGCTTTGTTCACCCTGCCTACGAGCAGTACTTC.

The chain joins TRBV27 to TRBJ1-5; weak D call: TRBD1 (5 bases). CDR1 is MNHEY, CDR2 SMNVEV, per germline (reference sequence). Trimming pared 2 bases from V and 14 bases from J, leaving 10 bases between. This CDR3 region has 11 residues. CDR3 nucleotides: TGTGCCAGCAGTTTAGGGGGACGGGAGCATTTT. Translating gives CASSLGGREHF.

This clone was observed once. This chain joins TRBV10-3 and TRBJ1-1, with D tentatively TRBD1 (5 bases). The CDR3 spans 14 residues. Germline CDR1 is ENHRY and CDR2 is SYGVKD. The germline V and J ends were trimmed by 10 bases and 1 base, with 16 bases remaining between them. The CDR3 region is CATKDTTANTEAFF. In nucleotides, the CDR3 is TGTGCCACCAAAGATACGACAGCGAACACTGAAGCTTTCTTT.

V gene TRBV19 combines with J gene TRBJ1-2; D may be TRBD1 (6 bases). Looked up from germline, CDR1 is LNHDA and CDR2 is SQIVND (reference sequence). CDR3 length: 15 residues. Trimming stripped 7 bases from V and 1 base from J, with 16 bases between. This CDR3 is CASTTQGSVNYGYTF. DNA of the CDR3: TGTGCCAGTACAACACAGGGATCGGTTAACTATGGCTACACCTTC.

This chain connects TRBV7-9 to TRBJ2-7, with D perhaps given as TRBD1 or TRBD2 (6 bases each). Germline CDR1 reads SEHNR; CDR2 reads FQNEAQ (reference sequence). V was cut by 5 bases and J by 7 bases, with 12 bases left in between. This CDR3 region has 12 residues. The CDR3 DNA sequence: TGTGCCAGCAGCCCGGGGGCCTCAGAGCAGTACTTC. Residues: CASSPGASEQYF.

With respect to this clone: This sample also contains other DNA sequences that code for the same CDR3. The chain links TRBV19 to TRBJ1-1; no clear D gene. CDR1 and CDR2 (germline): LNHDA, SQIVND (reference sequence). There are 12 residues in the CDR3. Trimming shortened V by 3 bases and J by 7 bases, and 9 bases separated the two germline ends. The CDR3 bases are TGTGCCAGTAGTATCGGTCGGGTTGAAGCTTTCTTT. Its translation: CASSIGRVEAFF.

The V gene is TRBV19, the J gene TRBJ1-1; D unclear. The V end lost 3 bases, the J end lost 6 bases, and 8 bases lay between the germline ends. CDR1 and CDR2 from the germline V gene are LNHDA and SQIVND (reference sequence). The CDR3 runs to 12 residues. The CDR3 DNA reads TGTGCCAGTAGTATTTATAGGGCTGAAGCTTTCTTT. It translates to CASSIYRAEAFF.

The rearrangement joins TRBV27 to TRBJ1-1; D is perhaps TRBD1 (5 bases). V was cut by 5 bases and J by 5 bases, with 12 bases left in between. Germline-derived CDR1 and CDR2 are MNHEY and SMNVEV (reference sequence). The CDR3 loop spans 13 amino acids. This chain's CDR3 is CASSPSRGTEAFF. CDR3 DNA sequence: TGTGCCAGCAGTCCTTCTCGGGGGACTGAAGCTTTCTTT.

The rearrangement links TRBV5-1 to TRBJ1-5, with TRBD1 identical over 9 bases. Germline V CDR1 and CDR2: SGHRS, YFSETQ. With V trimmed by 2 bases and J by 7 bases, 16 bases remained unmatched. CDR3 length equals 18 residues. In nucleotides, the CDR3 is TGCGCCAGCAGCTTTTCCTTGGGTAACAGGGGGCTTGGGCAGCCCCAGCATTTT. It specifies CASSFSLGNRGLGQPQHF. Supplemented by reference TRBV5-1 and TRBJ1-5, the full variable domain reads KAGVTQTPRYLIKTRGQQVTLSCSPISGHRSVSWYQQTPGQGLQFLFEYFSETQRNKGNFPGRFSGRQFSNSRSEMNVSTLELGDSALYLCASSFSLGNRGLGQPQHFGDGTRLSIL.

The CDR3 here is CASSDGVTKSYEQYF. CDR3 sequence (DNA): TGTGCCAGCAGTGATGGCGTAACCAAAAGCTACGAGCAGTACTTC. V usage is TRBV25-1 and J usage is TRBJ2-7, with no clear D. Germline loops: CDR1 MGHDK, CDR2 SYGVNS. Deletions cut 3 bases from V and 3 bases from J, with 15 bases between. The CDR3 extends over 15 amino acids.

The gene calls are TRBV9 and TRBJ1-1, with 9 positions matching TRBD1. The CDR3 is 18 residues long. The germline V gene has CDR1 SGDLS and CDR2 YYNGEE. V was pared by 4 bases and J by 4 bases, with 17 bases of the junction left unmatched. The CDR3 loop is CASSLNPGQGVEGTEAFF. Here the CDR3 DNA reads TGTGCCAGCAGCCTCAACCCGGGACAGGGAGTCGAGGGCACTGAAGCTTTCTTT. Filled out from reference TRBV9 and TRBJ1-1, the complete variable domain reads DSGVTQTPKHLITATGQRVTLRCSPRSGDLSVYWYQQSLDQGLQFLIQYYNGEERAKGNILERFSAQQFPDLHSELNLSSLELGDSALYFCASSLNPGQGVEGTEAFFGQGTRLTVV.

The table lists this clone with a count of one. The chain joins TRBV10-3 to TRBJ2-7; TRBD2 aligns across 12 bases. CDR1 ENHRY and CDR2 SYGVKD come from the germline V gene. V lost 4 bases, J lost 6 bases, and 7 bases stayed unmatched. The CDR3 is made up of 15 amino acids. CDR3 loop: CAISAGRTSGIEQYF. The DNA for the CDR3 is TGTGCCATCAGTGCAGGAAGGACTAGCGGGATCGAGCAGTACTTC.

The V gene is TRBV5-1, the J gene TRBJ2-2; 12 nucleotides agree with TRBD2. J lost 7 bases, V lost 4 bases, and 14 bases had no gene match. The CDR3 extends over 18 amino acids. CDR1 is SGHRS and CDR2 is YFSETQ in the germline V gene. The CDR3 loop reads CASSSEGLAGFSGGELFF. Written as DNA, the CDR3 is TGCGCCAGCAGCAGCGAAGGACTAGCGGGATTTTCGGGCGGGGAGCTGTTTTTT.

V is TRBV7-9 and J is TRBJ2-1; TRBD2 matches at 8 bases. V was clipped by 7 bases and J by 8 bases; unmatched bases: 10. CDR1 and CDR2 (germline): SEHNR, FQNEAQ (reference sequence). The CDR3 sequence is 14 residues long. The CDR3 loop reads CASTSRAGGDEQFF. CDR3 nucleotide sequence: TGTGCCAGCACCTCTCGGGCGGGGGGTGATGAGCAGTTCTTC.

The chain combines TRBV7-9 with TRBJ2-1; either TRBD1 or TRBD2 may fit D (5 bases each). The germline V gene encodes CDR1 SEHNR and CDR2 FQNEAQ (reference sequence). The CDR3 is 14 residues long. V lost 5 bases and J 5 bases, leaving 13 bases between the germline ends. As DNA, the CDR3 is TGTGCCAGCAGCAACCGGGACGGGGACAATGAGCAGTTCTTC. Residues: CASSNRDGDNEQFF. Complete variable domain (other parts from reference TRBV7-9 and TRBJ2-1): DTGVSQNPRHKITKRGQNVTFRCDPISEHNRLYWYRQTLGQGPEFLTYFQNEAQLEKSRLLSDRFSAERPKGSFSTLEIQRTEQGDSAMYLCASSNRDGDNEQFFGPGTRLTVL.

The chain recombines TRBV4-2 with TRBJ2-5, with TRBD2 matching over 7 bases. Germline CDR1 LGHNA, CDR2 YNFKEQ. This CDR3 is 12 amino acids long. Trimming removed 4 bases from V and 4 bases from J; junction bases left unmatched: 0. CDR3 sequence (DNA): TGTGCCAGCAGCCGGGGGGGAGAGACCCAGTACTTC. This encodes CASSRGGETQYF.

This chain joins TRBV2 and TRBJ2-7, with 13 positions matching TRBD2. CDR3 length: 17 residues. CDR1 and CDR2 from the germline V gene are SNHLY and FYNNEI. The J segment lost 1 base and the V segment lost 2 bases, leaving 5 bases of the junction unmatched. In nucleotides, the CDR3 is TGTGCCAGCAGTGAAAGTGGACTAGCGGGAGTTTCCTACGAGCAGTACTTC. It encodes CASSESGLAGVSYEQYF.